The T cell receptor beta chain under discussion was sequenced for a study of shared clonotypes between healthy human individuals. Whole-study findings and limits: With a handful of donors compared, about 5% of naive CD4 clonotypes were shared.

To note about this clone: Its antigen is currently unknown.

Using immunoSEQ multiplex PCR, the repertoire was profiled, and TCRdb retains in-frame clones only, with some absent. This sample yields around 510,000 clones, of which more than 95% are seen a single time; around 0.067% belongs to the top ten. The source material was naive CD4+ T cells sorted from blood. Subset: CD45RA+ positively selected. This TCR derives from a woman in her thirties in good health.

The CDR3 DNA reads as TGTGCCAGCAGTCAAACAGGGGACGGGGGCTACACCTTC. Translated: CASSQTGDGGYTF. V usage is TRBV6-1 and J usage is TRBJ1-2, with 7 bases matching TRBD1. V dropped 5 bases and J dropped 8; count of bases not matched to a gene: 8. The CDR3 is made up of 13 amino acids. Germline assignment: CDR1 MNHNS and CDR2 SASEGT.